This T cell receptor beta chain is drawn from a study of Tregs in tolerant kidney transplant recipients. Study at large: The nonmyeloablative bone marrow transplants came from related graft donors, with transient mixed chimerism. Study-wide points: Validation in larger populations is needed because few patients were studied. Donor-specific Treg expansion exceeded global Treg expansion in tolerant patients, suggesting antigen drive.

On this clone itself: Antigen unknown.

Trimming cost V 0 bases and J 2 bases; bases outside gene matches: 5. Looked up from germline, CDR1 is MNHNY and CDR2 is SVGAGI (reference sequence). The CDR3 runs to 16 residues. The method was immunoSEQ multiplex PCR; TCRdb's version includes in-frame clones alone and lacks a portion of them. The data contain about 61,000 clones, roughly 85% of them singletons. CD4+CD25+CD127- Tregs, CD4+CD25- non-Tregs, CD4 and CD8 cells were sorted. The chain has TRBV6-6 and TRBJ2-7, with 9 bases identical to TRBD1. The TCR comes from a human donor who received a combined kidney and bone marrow transplant. This sample comprised Tregs from blood, obtained before the transplant. CDR3 coding DNA: TGTGCCAGCAGTTACTCTCCCGGGACAGGGCCCTACGAGCAGTACTTC. Translated, it gives CASSYSPGTGPYEQYF.